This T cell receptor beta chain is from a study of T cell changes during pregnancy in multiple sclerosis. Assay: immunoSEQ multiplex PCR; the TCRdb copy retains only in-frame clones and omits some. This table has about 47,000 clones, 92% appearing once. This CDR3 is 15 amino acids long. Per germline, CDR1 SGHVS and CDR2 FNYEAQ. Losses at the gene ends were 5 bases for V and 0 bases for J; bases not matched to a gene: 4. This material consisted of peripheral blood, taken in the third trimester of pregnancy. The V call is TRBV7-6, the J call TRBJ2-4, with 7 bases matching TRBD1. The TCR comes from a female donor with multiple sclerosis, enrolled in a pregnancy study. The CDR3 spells CASSAGGLAKNIQYF. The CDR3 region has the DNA TGTGCCAGCAGCGCAGGGGGTCTAGCCAAAAACATTCAGTACTTC.